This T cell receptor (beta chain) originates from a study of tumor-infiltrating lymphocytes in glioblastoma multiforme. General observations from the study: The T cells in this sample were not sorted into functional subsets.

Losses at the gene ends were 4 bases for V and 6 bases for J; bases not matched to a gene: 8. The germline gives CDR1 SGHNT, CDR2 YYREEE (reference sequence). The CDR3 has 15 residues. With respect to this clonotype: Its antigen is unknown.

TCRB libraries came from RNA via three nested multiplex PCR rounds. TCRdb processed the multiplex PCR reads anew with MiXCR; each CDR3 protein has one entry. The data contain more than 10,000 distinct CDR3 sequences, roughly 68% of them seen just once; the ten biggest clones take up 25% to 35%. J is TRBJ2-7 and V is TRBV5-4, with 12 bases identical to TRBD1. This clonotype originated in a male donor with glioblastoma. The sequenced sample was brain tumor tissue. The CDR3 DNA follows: TGTGCCAGCAGCCCGGGACAGGGGGCACCCCTCGAGCAGTACTTC. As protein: CASSPGQGAPLEQYF.